This T cell receptor (beta chain) appears in the sequencing data of a study of T cell repertoires in cytomegalovirus infection. Study in general: Well-studied HLA-B-restricted CMV epitopes were used in the study alongside recently identified HLA-C-restricted ones. Public TCR beta signatures marked donors with CMV infection and the matching HLA. Whole-study results and caveats: It was HLA-C-restricted CMV-specific TCR beta clonotypes that dominated the response ex vivo. Cumulative frequency (of public TCR beta family members) identified carriers of CMV plus the relevant HLA.

Trimming stripped 4 bases from V and 5 bases from J, with 15 bases between. Per the germline V gene, CDR1 is SEHNR and CDR2 is FQNEAQ (reference sequence). There are 15 residues in the CDR3. This clonotype was observed at least ten times. Its antigen is currently unknown. TCRdb ran MiXCR on the reads and lists one entry per CDR3 protein. The sample has about 920,000 distinct CDR3 sequences; roughly 30% are singletons. The clonotype originates from a human donor in good health (CMV status not recorded). Some clones in this sample may be carry-over from other donors' samples. Here the sequenced sample was cultured CD8+ T cells from PBMCs, taken from culture after CMV antigen stimulation. The chain is built from TRBV7-9 and TRBJ1-5; tentatively, D is TRBD1 (6 bases). This CDR3 is CASSSADYRDQPQHF. CDR3 coding DNA: TGTGCCAGCAGCTCCGCGGACTACAGGGATCAGCCCCAGCATTTT. The whole variable domain, remainder taken from reference TRBV7-9 and TRBJ1-5, is DTGVSQNPRHKITKRGQNVTFRCDPISEHNRLYWYRQTLGQGPEFLTYFQNEAQLEKSRLLSDRFSAERPKGSFSTLEIQRTEQGDSAMYLCASSSADYRDQPQHFGDGTRLSIL.